Listed below are T cell receptor beta chains from one sample, sequenced in a study of post-analysis software for immune sequencing data. One entry per CDR3 protein, called by TCRdb with MiXCR from the PCR reads. Of about 560,000 distinct CDR3 sequences detected, roughly two fifths appear once; the ten largest clones hold about 1.5%. Specimen: blood. All receptors come from a girl between 10 and 17 years old with multiple sclerosis. The CDR3 runs from the conserved cysteine through the conserved F or W. D genes are given only for firm matches. For some rows the clone size is stated as once, few or many, or as a class when expanded; others skip it.

D gene	J gene	clone size	V gene	CDR3 DNA	CDR3 protein
.	TRBJ2-1	.	TRBV7-9	TGTGCCAGCAGCTTAGGGCTAGCAGGCAGTTTTCGAAGCTCCTACAATGAGCAGTTCTTC	CASSLGLAGSFRSSYNEQFF
TRBD1	TRBJ2-7	.	TRBV7-9	TGTGCCAGCAGCTTAGAGCCCCGGGACAGGGATAAGGTCGAGCAGTACTTC	CASSLEPRDRDKVEQYF
.	TRBJ1-5	.	TRBV12-3/TRBV12-4	TGTGCCAGCAGCGAACTAAATCAGCCCCAGCATTTT	CASSELNQPQHF
.	TRBJ2-1	.	TRBV11-2	TGTGCCAGCAAGCTCGGAGCGCTGAGCTCCTACAATGAGCAGTTCTTC	CASKLGALSSYNEQFF
.	TRBJ2-7	.	TRBV7-9	TGTGCCAGCAGCGCCCGAAATTCAGACGAGCAGTACTTC	CASSARNSDEQYF
.	TRBJ2-1	few	TRBV28	TGTGCCAGCTGTCTTGGCGGGACGTCCTACAATGAGCAGTTCTTC	CASCLGGTSYNEQFF
.	TRBJ2-3	.	TRBV7-9	TGTGCCAGCAGCCCTAGTGGCGGAGGCGTTTCCGCAGATACGCAGTATTTT	CASSPSGGGVSADTQYF
.	TRBJ1-1	few	TRBV6-5	TGTGCCAGCAGTTACTCGCTGGGGACGAACACTGAAGCTTTCTTT	CASSYSLGTNTEAFF
.	TRBJ2-6	.	TRBV20-1	TGCAGTGCTAGCAGGGGATCCGGGGCCAACGTCCTGACTTTC	CSASRGSGANVLTF
TRBD1	TRBJ1-2	.	TRBV29-1	TGCAGCGTATGGGCCGACAGGGCGGATGGCTACACCTTC	CSVWADRADGYTF
.	TRBJ1-1	.	TRBV20-1	TGCAGTGCGGTGGGGGGGGTTTACACTGAAGCTTTCTTT	CSAVGGVYTEAFF
TRBD2	TRBJ2-1	.	TRBV6-4	TGTGCCAGCAGTGAGGGGGCTAGCGGGAGCAATGAGCAGTTCTTC	CASSEGASGSNEQFF
.	TRBJ2-5	few	TRBV9	TGTGCCAGCAGCGCACTAGGGAGGGGGAGCGTCCAAGAGACCCAGTACTTC	CASSALGRGSVQETQYF
.	TRBJ2-5	.	TRBV6-6	TGTGCCAGCAGTTTACAGGGATTCCAAGAGACCCAGTACTTC	CASSLQGFQETQYF
TRBD1	TRBJ2-3	many	TRBV5-1	TGTGCCAGCAGCCGGGACAGGGGCACAGATACGCAGTATTTT	CASSRDRGTDTQYF
.	TRBJ2-5	few	TRBV10-3	TGTGCCATCAGTGATTTTGGCCTAGCAGATCAAGAGACCCAGTACTTC	CAISDFGLADQETQYF
.	TRBJ2-5	.	TRBV3-1	TGTGCCAGCAGCCAAAGGGGAGTCGGCGAAGGGACCCAGTACTTC	CASSQRGVGEGTQYF
TRBD1	TRBJ1-1	.	TRBV5-5	TGTGCCAGCAGCACGTGGGTCAGGGGGAGGGCTGAAGCTTTCTTT	CASSTWVRGRAEAFF
.	TRBJ1-5	few	TRBV12-3/TRBV12-4	TGTGCCGGCAGACTCGGAAGAGTTAATCAGCCCCAGCATTTT	CAGRLGRVNQPQHF
TRBD1	TRBJ1-1	few	TRBV20-1	TGCAGTGCCACAATTAGGGGGCGCACAGGTACTGAAGCTTTCTTT	CSATIRGRTGTEAFF
TRBD2	TRBJ2-7	few	TRBV5-6	TGCGCCAGCAGCTTGCTAGCGGGGTCCTACGAGCAGTACTTC	CASSLLAGSYEQYF
.	TRBJ1-2	.	TRBV12-3/TRBV12-4	TGTGCCAGCAGCCACGCGGCAGCGACGTACACCTTC	CASSHAAATYTF
TRBD2	TRBJ2-5	.	TRBV5-1	TGCGCCAGCAGCTCCCGACCGGGACTAGGAGAGACCCAGTACTTC	CASSSRPGLGETQYF
.	TRBJ2-5	few	TRBV27	TGTGCCAGCAGTTTATCGATTGGAACTCTTACCCAGTACTTC	CASSLSIGTLTQYF
TRBD1	TRBJ1-6	.	TRBV2	TGTGCCAGCAGTCCGGGACAGGGGGCAGGGTCACCCCTCCACTTT	CASSPGQGAGSPLHF
TRBD1	TRBJ1-1	few	TRBV6-1	TGTGCCAGCAGTAGCCGGGACAGGGGTTTAGCGACTGAAGCTTTCTTT	CASSSRDRGLATEAFF
TRBD1	TRBJ2-3	few	TRBV7-2	TGTGCCAGCAGCTATCAGACAGGGGGGGATACGCAGTATTTT	CASSYQTGGDTQYF
.	TRBJ2-7	.	TRBV7-9	TGTGCCAGCAGCTCCGAGGGGTGGGCTGCCTACGAGCAGTACTTC	CASSSEGWAAYEQYF
.	TRBJ2-1	.	TRBV6-5	TGTGCCAGCAGCCGAAGGGGGTTGGAAGAGACCCAGTTCTTC	CASSRRGLEETQFF
TRBD2	TRBJ2-7	few	TRBV27	TGTGCCAGCAGCCCCATATGGGAGGGTTTCGCTTCCTACGAGCAGTACTTC	CASSPIWEGFASYEQYF
.	TRBJ1-4	.	TRBV4-1	TGCGCCAGCAGCCAGGCCACGTTGGGGAAACTGTTTTTT	CASSQATLGKLFF
TRBD2	TRBJ2-5	few	TRBV12-3/TRBV12-4	TGTGCCAGCAGCCTCGGACTAGCGGGGGGCCAGACCCAGTACTTC	CASSLGLAGGQTQYF
.	TRBJ2-3	.	TRBV6-4	TGTGCCAGCAGTGAAGCGGCTAGCACAGATACGCAGTATTTT	CASSEAASTDTQYF
.	TRBJ2-2	.	TRBV12-3/TRBV12-4	TGTGCCAGCAGTTTGGGGACATCCGCGAACACCGGGGAGCTGTTTTTT	CASSLGTSANTGELFF
TRBD2	TRBJ2-3	.	TRBV7-2	TGTGCCAGCAGCTCGGCGGGGGGCCGGTATACGCAGTATTTT	CASSSAGGRYTQYF
TRBD1	TRBJ2-7	few	TRBV9	TGTGCCAGCAGCGAAACCGGGACAGGGTTCGACGAGCAGTACTTC	CASSETGTGFDEQYF
TRBD1	TRBJ2-2	.	TRBV10-3	TGTGCCGCCCGTTCGACAGGGGGGGGACTGAACACCGGGGAGCTGTTTTTT	CAARSTGGGLNTGELFF
.	TRBJ1-4	.	TRBV7-2	TGTGCCAGCAGCTTCAAAGGTGCTGCAACTAATGAAAAACTGTTTTTT	CASSFKGAATNEKLFF
.	TRBJ2-2	.	TRBV6-5	TGTGCCAGCACCACCCTAGGTCCCACCGGGGAGCTGTTTTTT	CASTTLGPTGELFF
TRBD1	TRBJ1-5	.	TRBV7-9	TGTGCCAGCAGCCGGACAGGGAACAATCAGCCCCAGCATTTT	CASSRTGNNQPQHF
TRBD1	TRBJ2-5	few	TRBV5-1	TGCGCCAGCAGCTTGGACGGGACAGTCCAAGAGACCCAGTACTTC	CASSLDGTVQETQYF
TRBD1	TRBJ1-5	.	TRBV12-3/TRBV12-4	TGTGCCAGCAGACAAGCCCTTGACAGGGGGCATCAGCCCCAGCATTTT	CASRQALDRGHQPQHF
.	TRBJ2-6	.	TRBV6-5	TGTGCCAGCAGCTCACAATCCTCTGGGGCCAACGTCCTGACTTTC	CASSSQSSGANVLTF
TRBD1	TRBJ2-7	.	TRBV20-1	TGCAGTGCTAGGGACCGGACAGGCTACTCCTACGAGCAGTACTTC	CSARDRTGYSYEQYF
.	TRBJ1-3	.	TRBV29-1	TGCAGCGTTGAGGAGGGGCCAAGTGGAAACACCATATATTTT	CSVEEGPSGNTIYF
.	TRBJ2-7	.	TRBV2	TGTGCCAGCGAGGGAACCTTCTCCTACGAGCGGTACTTC	CASEGTFSYERYF
.	TRBJ1-2	few	TRBV6-1	TGTGCCAGCAGTCCTACCGACAGCCTCTATGGCTACACCTTC	CASSPTDSLYGYTF
TRBD1	TRBJ1-2	many	TRBV12-3/TRBV12-4	TGTGCCACGGGGTCCAACCGAGACAGGGTAAAGGATGGCTACACCTTC	CATGSNRDRVKDGYTF
.	TRBJ2-3	.	TRBV12-3/TRBV12-4	TGTGCCAGCAGCCAACAAGGCTACGGGAGTGATACGCAGTATTTT	CASSQQGYGSDTQYF
TRBD1	TRBJ2-7	.	TRBV4-1	TGCGCCAGCAGCCAGATTCGACAGGGAGCCTTCTACGAGCAGTACTTC	CASSQIRQGAFYEQYF
.	TRBJ1-2	.	TRBV7-9	TGTGCCAGCAGCTTTACAGTCGTAGTGGGCACCTTC	CASSFTVVVGTF
TRBD2	TRBJ2-1	.	TRBV5-1	TGCGCCAGCAGCTTGTTTCAAGCGGGGCGAATGAACAATGAGCAGTTCTTC	CASSLFQAGRMNNEQFF
.	TRBJ2-5	few	TRBV4-1	TGCGCCAGCAGCCAAGAAAAAGAGACCCAGTACTTC	CASSQEKETQYF
TRBD2	TRBJ2-3	.	TRBV12-3/TRBV12-4	TGTGCCAGCAGTCCCCGGCGAGCGGGAGCAGATATGCAGTATTTT	CASSPRRAGADMQYF